These 16 T cell receptor beta chains originate from one sample sequenced in a study. TCRdb re-derived calls from the 5' RACE reads in MiXCR, one entry per CDR3 protein. This sample yields 45,000 to 55,000 distinct CDR3 sequences, of which around 26% are seen a single time; approximately 3.3% belongs to the top ten. Sequenced material: tumor-infiltrating naive CD4+ T cells sorted from the breast tumor. The subset: naive CD4+ T cells, CD4+CD45RA+CD25-. The receptors here all came from a female donor with breast cancer.

V usage is TRBV12-3 or TRBV12-4 and J usage is TRBJ2-5, with 9 bases identical to TRBD2. CDR3 size: 17 residues. Trimming took 6 bases from V and 0 from J; bases not matched to a gene: 11. Written as DNA, the CDR3 is TGTGCCAGCAGGTTTGCGGGAGGGAAGGGGAACCAAGAGACCCAGTACTTC. It specifies CASRFAGGKGNQETQYF.

Concerning this clonotype itself: Germline is not matched at one junction end, which may reflect a read error. The V and J genes are TRBV5-1 and TRBJ2-2, with D uncertain. The CDR3 is made up of 15 amino acids. The germline gives CDR1 SGHRS, CDR2 YFSETQ. The DNA for the CDR3 is TGCGCCAGCAGCCCCCGAATCGCGAACGCCGGGGAGCTGTTTTTT. It yields the protein CASSPRIANAGELFF.

Ten or more counts support this clonotype. The chain combines TRBV29-1 with TRBJ1-2; D uncertain. Germline CDR1 and CDR2: SQVTM and ANQGSEA. Trimming removed 0 bases at V and 2 bases at J, with 10 bases between. This CDR3 comprises 14 residues. The CDR3 protein is CSVEDSTDNYGYTF. The CDR3, as DNA: TGCAGCGTTGAAGATTCGACGGACAACTATGGCTACACCTTC.

This clonotype was picked up a small number of times. The chain recombines TRBV4-1 with TRBJ2-1, with 9 bases identical to TRBD2. The V gene end was trimmed by 4 bases and the J gene end by 8 bases; junction bases not matched to a gene: 15. This CDR3 region has 17 residues. The germline gives CDR1 MGHRA, CDR2 YSYEKL. CDR3 DNA: TGCGCCAGCAGCCTAGGTTCCGGGACTAGCACCGCCGATGAGCAGTTCTTC. Translated, it gives CASSLGSGTSTADEQFF.

The chain couples TRBV7-2 to TRBJ2-7; D might be TRBD2 (5 bases). CDR1 is SGHTA and CDR2 is FQGNSA in the germline V gene. V was cut by 1 base and J by 6 bases, with 13 bases left in between. CDR3 length: 14 amino acids. The CDR3 coding sequence is TGTGCCAGCAGCTTAGGGCCGGGAAGCTTCGAGCAGTACTTC. Its translation: CASSLGPGSFEQYF.

This clonotype was found many times. The rearrangement uses TRBV5-1 and TRBJ1-1; D is uncertain. Germline CDR1 reads SGHRS; CDR2 reads YFSETQ. This CDR3 is 14 amino acids long. Trimming took off 3 bases at V and 0 bases at J, with 9 bases between the two ends. The CDR3 DNA reads as TGCGCCAGCAGCTCGGACGGGATGAACACTGAAGCTTTCTTT. Its translation is CASSSDGMNTEAFF.

This clonotype was recorded once. The V gene is TRBV28, the J gene TRBJ2-3; 8 bases map to TRBD1. V shed 10 bases, J shed 4 bases, and the junction held 10 bases outside the gene matches. Germline loops: CDR1 MDHEN, CDR2 SYDVKM. This CDR3 is built from 14 residues. The CDR3 here is CATRDRRSADTQYF. The CDR3, as DNA: TGTGCCACCCGGGACAGGCGCAGCGCAGATACGCAGTATTTT.

Notes on this clonotype: The CDR3 carries no conserved terminal phenylalanine or tryptophan, so it likely arises from a read error. The V call is TRBV20-1, the J call TRBJ1-3; D unresolved. Trimming removed 6 bases from V and 1 base from J, with 10 bases in between. Germline-derived CDR1 and CDR2 are DFQATT and SNEGSKA (reference sequence). This CDR3 comprises 13 residues. This CDR3 is CSALSNSGNTIYL. CDR3 sequence (DNA): TGCAGTGCGCTGTCGAATTCTGGAAACACCATATATCTT.

This clonotype was seen more than once but under ten times. This chain connects TRBV12-3 or TRBV12-4 to TRBJ2-5; weak D call: TRBD2 (5 bases). Trimming took 7 bases from V and 5 from J, leaving 11 bases between them. The CDR3 covers 12 residues. CDR3 in amino acids: CASNSGSETQYF. The CDR3 DNA sequence: TGTGCCAGCAACTCGGGATCGGAGACCCAGTACTTC.

This clonotype showed up just a few times. V gene TRBV12-3 or TRBV12-4 combines with J gene TRBJ2-1, with 7 nucleotides matching TRBD2. The trim removed 1 base at V and 7 bases at J, leaving 1 base unmatched. The CDR3 is 13 residues long. The CDR3 sequence is CASSLGTSNEQFF. The CDR3 DNA is TGTGCCAGCAGTTTAGGGACTAGTAATGAGCAGTTCTTC.

This clonotype has more than one count but fewer than ten. V is TRBV6-6 and J is TRBJ2-1; tentatively, D is TRBD1 (7 bases). With 0 bases removed from V and 3 bases from J, the gap between germline ends came to 15 bases. CDR1 and CDR2 (germline): MNHNY, SVGAGI (reference sequence). The length of the CDR3 is 17 residues. CDR3 in amino acids: CASSYSSPRGVYNEQFF. CDR3 nucleotide sequence: TGTGCCAGCAGTTACTCGTCCCCCAGGGGGGTCTACAATGAGCAGTTCTTC.

This chain uses TRBV5-6 with TRBJ2-3, with D perhaps TRBD1 or TRBD2 (5 bases each). Germline values: CDR1 SGHDT, CDR2 YYEEEE. The V gene lost 4 bases and the J gene lost 0 bases, with 9 bases spanning the gap. The CDR3 spans 14 residues. The CDR3 bases are TGTGCCAGCAGCAACGGGGCTAGCACAGATACGCAGTATTTT. Translating gives CASSNGASTDTQYF.

V gene TRBV24-1 combines with J gene TRBJ2-3; the match to TRBD2 covers 7 bases. The V gene's germline CDR1 is KGHDR and CDR2 SFDVKD. This CDR3 region has 11 residues. J lost 8 bases, V lost 8 bases, and 3 bases had no gene match. The CDR3 DNA follows: TGTGCCACCAATTGGGGGGGTACGCAGTATTTT. Encoded protein: CATNWGGTQYF.

This clonotype was counted ten times or more. CDR3 sequence (DNA): TGCAGTGCTAGACGGGGAACTAGCACAGATACGCAGTATTTT. Protein: CSARRGTSTDTQYF. This sequence joins TRBV20-1 and TRBJ2-3; D may be TRBD2 (5 bases). Germline CDR1 DFQATT, CDR2 SNEGSKA (reference sequence). This CDR3 has 14 residues. V was pared by 2 bases and J by 0 bases, with 9 bases between.

The chain employs TRBV27 and TRBJ1-1; D gene ambiguous. The CDR3 loop spans 12 amino acids. CDR1 is MNHEY and CDR2 is SMNVEV in the germline V gene (reference sequence). V was trimmed by 6 bases and J by 1 base, leaving 6 bases between them. The CDR3: CASREANTEAFF. The CDR3 DNA reads TGTGCCAGCAGGGAGGCGAACACTGAAGCTTTCTTT.

This clonotype has just a few counts. This sequence joins TRBV6-1 and TRBJ1-1; D is perhaps TRBD1 (5 bases). Trimming left V 5 bases short and J 8 bases short, with 18 bases between. The germline gives CDR1 MNHNS, CDR2 SASEGT. There are 14 residues in the CDR3. CDR3 in DNA: TGTGCCAGCAGTAGCGGCAGGGCCCCTTGGGAAGCTTTCTTT. Protein sequence: CASSSGRAPWEAFF.